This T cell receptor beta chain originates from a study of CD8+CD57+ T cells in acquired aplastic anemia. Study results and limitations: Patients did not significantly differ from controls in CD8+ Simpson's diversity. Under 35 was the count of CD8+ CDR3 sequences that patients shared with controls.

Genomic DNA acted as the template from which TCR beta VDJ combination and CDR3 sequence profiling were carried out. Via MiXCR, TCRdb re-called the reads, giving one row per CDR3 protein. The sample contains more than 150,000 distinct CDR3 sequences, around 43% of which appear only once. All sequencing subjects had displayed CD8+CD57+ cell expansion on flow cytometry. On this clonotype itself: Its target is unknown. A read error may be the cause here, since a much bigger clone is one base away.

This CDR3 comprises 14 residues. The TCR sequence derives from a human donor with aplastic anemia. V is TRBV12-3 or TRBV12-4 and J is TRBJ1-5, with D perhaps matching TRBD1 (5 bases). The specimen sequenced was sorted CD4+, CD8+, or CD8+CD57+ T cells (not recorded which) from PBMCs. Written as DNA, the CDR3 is TGTACCAGCAGTTTAGGTGGGGGGGATAGGGCCCAGCATTTT. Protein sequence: CTSSLGGGDRAQHF.